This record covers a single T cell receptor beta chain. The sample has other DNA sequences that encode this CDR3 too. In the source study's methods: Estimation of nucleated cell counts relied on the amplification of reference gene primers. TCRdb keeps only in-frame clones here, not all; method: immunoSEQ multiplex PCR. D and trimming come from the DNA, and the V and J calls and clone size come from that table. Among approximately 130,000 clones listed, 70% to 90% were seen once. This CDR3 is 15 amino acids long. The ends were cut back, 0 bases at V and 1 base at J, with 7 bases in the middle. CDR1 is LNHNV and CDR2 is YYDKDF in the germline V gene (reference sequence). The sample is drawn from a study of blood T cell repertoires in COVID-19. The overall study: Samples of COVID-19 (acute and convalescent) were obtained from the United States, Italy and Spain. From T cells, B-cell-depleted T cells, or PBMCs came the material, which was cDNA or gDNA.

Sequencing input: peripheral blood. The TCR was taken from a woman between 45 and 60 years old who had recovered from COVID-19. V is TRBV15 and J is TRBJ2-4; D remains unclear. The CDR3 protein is CATSRDQIAKNIQYF. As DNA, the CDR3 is TGTGCCACCAGCAGAGACCAGATCGCCAAAAACATTCAGTACTTC.